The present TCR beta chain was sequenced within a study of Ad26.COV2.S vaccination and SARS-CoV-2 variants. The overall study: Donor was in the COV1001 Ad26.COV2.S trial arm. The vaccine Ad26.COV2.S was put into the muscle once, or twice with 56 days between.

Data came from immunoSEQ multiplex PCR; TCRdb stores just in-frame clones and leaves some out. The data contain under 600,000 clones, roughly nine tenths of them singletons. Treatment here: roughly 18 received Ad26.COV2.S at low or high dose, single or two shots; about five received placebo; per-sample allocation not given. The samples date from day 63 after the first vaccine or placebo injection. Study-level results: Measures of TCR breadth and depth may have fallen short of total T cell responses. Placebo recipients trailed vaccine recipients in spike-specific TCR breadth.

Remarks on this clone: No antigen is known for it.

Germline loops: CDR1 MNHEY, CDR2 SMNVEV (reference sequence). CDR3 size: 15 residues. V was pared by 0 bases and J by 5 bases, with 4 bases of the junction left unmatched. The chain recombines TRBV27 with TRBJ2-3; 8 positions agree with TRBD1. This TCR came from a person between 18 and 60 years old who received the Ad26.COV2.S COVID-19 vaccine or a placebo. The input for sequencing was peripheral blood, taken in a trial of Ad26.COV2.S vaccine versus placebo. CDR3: CASSLSPGGRDTQYF. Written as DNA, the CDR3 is TGTGCCAGCAGTTTATCGCCAGGGGGCCGAGATACGCAGTATTTT.